A single sample is the source of the 10 T cell receptor beta chains below, sequenced in a study of blood T cell repertoires in COVID-19. The assay was immunoSEQ multiplex PCR, and TCRdb's table has in-frame clones only and misses some. The table lists some 300,000 clones, just under 90% of them singletons. Sequencing used PBMCs or T cells enriched from blood (not recorded which). The receptors were sampled from a woman between 50 and 59 years old who had been exposed to COVID-19.

This chain joins TRBV18 and TRBJ2-7; D gene unclear. Germline V gene lookup returns CDR1 KGHSH and CDR2 LQKENI. Between the trimmed V and J ends, which lost 3 bases and 4 bases, there was a span of 4 bases. The CDR3 runs 11 residues. CDR3 protein: CASSPNYEQYF. In DNA, the CDR3 is TGTGCCAGCTCACCCAATTACGAGCAGTACTTC.

This clone appeared a few times. Other DNA sequences within the sample encode an identical CDR3. The V and J genes are TRBV28 and TRBJ1-5, with D possibly being TRBD1 (6 bases). From germline, CDR1 is MDHEN and CDR2 SYDVKM. Trimming removed 4 bases at V and 3 bases at J, with 7 bases between. The CDR3 is 13 residues long. CDR3 region: CASSWTDNQPQHF. Here the CDR3 DNA reads TGTGCCAGCAGTTGGACAGACAATCAGCCCCAGCATTTT. Drawing the rest from reference TRBV28 and TRBJ1-5, the complete variable domain is DVKVTQSSRYLVKRTGEKVFLECVQDMDHENMFWYRQDPGLGLRLIYFSYDVKMKEKGDIPEGYSVSREKKERFSLILESASTNQTSMYLCASSWTDNQPQHFGDGTRLSIL.

The chain combines TRBV7-8 with TRBJ2-3; tentatively, D is TRBD2 (6 bases). V lost 1 base and J lost 2, with 16 bases in between. The CDR3 runs to 17 residues. From germline, CDR1 is SGHVS and CDR2 FQNEAQ. CDR3 residues: CASSLGSAGLPTDTQYF. The CDR3 nucleotides are TGTGCCAGCAGCTTAGGGTCGGCGGGACTTCCCACAGATACGCAGTATTTT.

This sequence joins TRBV3-1 (or the pseudogene TRBV3-2) and TRBJ2-7, with no clear D. This CDR3 spans 14 amino acids. Germline CDR1 and CDR2: LGHDT and YNNKEL (reference sequence). Trimming pared 0 bases from V and 4 bases from J, leaving 10 bases between. The CDR3 nucleotides read TGTGCCAGCAGCCAAGAGGTATCAGCGTACGAGCAGTACTTC. This encodes CASSQEVSAYEQYF.

The V gene is TRBV14, the J gene TRBJ1-3; D not certain. Germline CDR1 reads SGHDN; CDR2 reads FVKESK. The CDR3 covers 14 residues. V lost 8 bases, J lost 0 bases, and 11 bases lay in between. The CDR3 is CASSGSDSGNTIYF. The CDR3 nucleotides read TGTGCCAGCTCCGGCAGCGACTCTGGAAACACCATATATTTT.

The chain is built from TRBV19 and TRBJ2-2; D gene ambiguous. The CDR3 extends over 13 amino acids. V lost 3 bases, J lost 7 bases, and 9 bases lay in between. In germline, CDR1 is LNHDA, CDR2 SQIVND (reference sequence). The CDR3 DNA is TGTGCCAGTAGTATTGGCCTTGTCGGGGAGCTGTTTTTT. Its translation is CASSIGLVGELFF.

The V call is TRBV27, the J call TRBJ1-2; possibly TRBD1 for D (5 bases). Germline V CDR1 and CDR2: MNHEY, SMNVEV (reference sequence). Trimming shortened V by 2 bases and J by 3 bases, and 13 bases separated the two germline ends. The CDR3 covers 15 residues. In DNA form, the CDR3 reads TGTGCCAGCAGTTTACAGGGCTCAGACTACTATGGCTACACCTTC. It yields the protein CASSLQGSDYYGYTF.

The rearrangement links TRBV7-8 to TRBJ1-5; TRBD1 is a possible D gene (6 bases). Germline V gene lookup returns CDR1 SGHVS and CDR2 FQNEAQ. V lost 0 bases and J 1 base, leaving 13 bases between the germline ends. The CDR3 sequence is 17 residues long. The CDR3 loop is CASSLAGGAPSNQPQHF. CDR3 coding DNA: TGTGCCAGCAGCTTAGCAGGGGGGGCCCCCAGCAATCAGCCCCAGCATTTT.

The chain's CDR3 is CASRTGTGGDSPLHF. The CDR3 DNA reads as TGTGCCAGTAGGACCGGGACAGGGGGCGATTCACCCCTCCACTTT. This chain joins TRBV19 and TRBJ1-6; TRBD1 matches at 12 bases. The CDR3 runs 15 residues. CDR1 and CDR2 from the germline V gene are LNHDA and SQIVND (reference sequence). V lost 6 bases and J lost 8; bases outside the gene matches: 5.

The J gene is TRBJ2-5, the V gene TRBV5-5, with TRBD2 identical over 8 bases. CDR3 length equals 13 residues. The junction had 4 bases not matched to a gene; V was cut back by 4 bases and J by 5 bases. The germline gives CDR1 SGHKS, CDR2 YYEKEE (reference sequence). CDR3 DNA sequence: TGTGCCAGCAGCCCGGGGGGGTTGGAGACCCAGTACTTC. Translated: CASSPGGLETQYF.